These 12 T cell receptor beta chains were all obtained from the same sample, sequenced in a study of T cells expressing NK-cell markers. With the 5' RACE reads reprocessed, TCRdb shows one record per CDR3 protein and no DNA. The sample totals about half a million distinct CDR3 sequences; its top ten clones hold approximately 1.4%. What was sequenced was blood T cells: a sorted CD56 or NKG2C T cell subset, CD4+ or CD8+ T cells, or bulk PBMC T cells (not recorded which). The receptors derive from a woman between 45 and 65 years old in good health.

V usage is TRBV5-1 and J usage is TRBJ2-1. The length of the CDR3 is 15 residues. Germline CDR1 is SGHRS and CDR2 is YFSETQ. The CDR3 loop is CASSLAGKSLNEQFF. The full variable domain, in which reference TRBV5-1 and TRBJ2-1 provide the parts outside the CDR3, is KAGVTQTPRYLIKTRGQQVTLSCSPISGHRSVSWYQQTPGQGLQFLFEYFSETQRNKGNFPGRFSGRQFSNSRSEMNVSTLELGDSALYLCASSLAGKSLNEQFFGPGTRLTVL.

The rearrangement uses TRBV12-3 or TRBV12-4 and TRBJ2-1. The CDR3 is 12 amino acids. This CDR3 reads CASEHLGNEQFF.

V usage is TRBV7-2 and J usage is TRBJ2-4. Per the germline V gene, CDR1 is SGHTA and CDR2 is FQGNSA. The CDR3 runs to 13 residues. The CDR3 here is CAIRSTPVNIQYF.

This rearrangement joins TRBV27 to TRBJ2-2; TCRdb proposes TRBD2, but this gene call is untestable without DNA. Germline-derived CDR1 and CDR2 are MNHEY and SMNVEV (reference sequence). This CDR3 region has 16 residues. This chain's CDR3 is CASSLEGGRRTGELFF.

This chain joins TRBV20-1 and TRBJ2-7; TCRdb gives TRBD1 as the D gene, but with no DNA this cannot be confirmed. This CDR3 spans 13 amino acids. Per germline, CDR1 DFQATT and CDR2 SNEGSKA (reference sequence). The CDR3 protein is CSGGYPGTYEQYF.

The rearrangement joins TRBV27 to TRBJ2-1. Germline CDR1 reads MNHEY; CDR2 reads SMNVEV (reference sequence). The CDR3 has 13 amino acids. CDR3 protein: CASSFVNSNEQFF.

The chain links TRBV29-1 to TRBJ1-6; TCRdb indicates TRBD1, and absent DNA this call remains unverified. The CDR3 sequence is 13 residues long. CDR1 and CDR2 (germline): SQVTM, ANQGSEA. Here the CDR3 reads CSVEEQAGSPLHF.

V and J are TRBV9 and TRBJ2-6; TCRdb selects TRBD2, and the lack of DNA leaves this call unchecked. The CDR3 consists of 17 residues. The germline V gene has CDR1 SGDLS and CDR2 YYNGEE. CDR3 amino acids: CASSVGGRGSGANVLTF.

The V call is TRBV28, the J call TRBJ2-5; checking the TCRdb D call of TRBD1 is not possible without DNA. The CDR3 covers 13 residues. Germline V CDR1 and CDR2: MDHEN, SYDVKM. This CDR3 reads CASRSRGEETQYF.

The CDR3 sequence is CASSPHPGQGSYEQYF. The gene calls are TRBV5-1 and TRBJ2-7; TCRdb selects TRBD1, and the lack of DNA leaves this call unchecked. The germline V gene has CDR1 SGHRS and CDR2 YFSETQ. The CDR3 is made up of 16 amino acids.

This chain's CDR3 is CASSQGVRGPAFF. The chain carries TRBV3-1 and TRBJ1-1. CDR1 LGHDT and CDR2 YNNKEL come from the germline V gene (reference sequence). CDR3 length: 13 amino acids. Complete variable domain (other parts from reference TRBV3-1 and TRBJ1-1): DTAVSQTPKYLVTQMGNDKSIKCEQNLGHDTMYWYKQDSKKFLKIMFSYNNKELIINETVPNRFSPKSPDKAHLNLHINSLELGDSAVYFCASSQGVRGPAFFGQGTRLTVV.

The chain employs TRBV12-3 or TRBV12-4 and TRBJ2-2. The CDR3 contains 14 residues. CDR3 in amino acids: CASRIGYDTGELFF.